This T cell receptor (beta chain) was identified in a study of blood T cells in healthy people across ages. This clonotype was seen only a few times. CDR3 size: 15 residues. Germline V gene data show CDR1 as DFQATT and CDR2 as SNEGSKA (reference sequence). Trimming stripped 6 bases from V and 6 bases from J, with 24 bases between. Next came a second PCR, run for about 7 to 12 cycles, which used a sample-barcoded 5' primer along with a J-beta primer mix. One entry per CDR3 protein results from TCRdb running MiXCR on the 5' RACE reads. The sample includes fewer than 800,000 distinct CDR3 sequences, approximately 25% seen only once; the top ten take roughly a tenth. These data also formed part of another study, on T cells of mothers and their children. From that second work: Donation involved a few healthy Caucasian mothers and the six children that they had. Extracted RNA, in its entirety, went into cDNA synthesis at about 1.5 ug per 15 ul. Each child gave approximately 3 million TCR beta CDR3 reads (each mother, over 9 million).

This sequence originates from a boy aged 5-17 years in good health. The chain is built from TRBV20-1 and TRBJ2-7, with D possibly being TRBD1 (6 bases). Sequencing used blood. The CDR3 coding sequence is TGCAGTGCCGATGCAACGGACAGCGCAGATGGCGAGCAGTACTTC. This sequence encodes CSADATDSADGEQYF.